A selection of T cell receptor beta chains follows, all from one sample in a study of identical twins. TCRdb ran MiXCR on the 5' RACE reads and lists one entry per CDR3 protein. The sample has roughly 480,000 distinct CDR3 sequences; 24% are singletons. The sample was also linked to a second study, of T cells expressing NK-cell markers.

Sample: CD4+ T cells sorted from blood. The receptor source for this set is a woman under 30 in good health. The conserved cysteine and the conserved F or W are not part of the CDR3 here. Each record gives: D gene, J gene, V gene, CDR3 protein. The D gene is left open where the match is weak.

d_gene: TRBD1; j_gene: TRBJ1-1; v_gene: TRBV7-9; CDR3aa: ASSLAVGQGKAF
d_gene: NA; j_gene: TRBJ2-5; v_gene: TRBV5-6; CDR3aa: ASSRERKETQY
d_gene: NA; j_gene: TRBJ2-2; v_gene: TRBV20-1; CDR3aa: SAVGGQPNTGELF
d_gene: TRBD2; j_gene: TRBJ2-1; v_gene: TRBV25-1; CDR3aa: ASRTSGGNEQF
d_gene: NA; j_gene: TRBJ1-2; v_gene: TRBV20-1; CDR3aa: SARKGGPNYGYT
d_gene: NA; j_gene: TRBJ2-2; v_gene: TRBV14; CDR3aa: ASSFVPGELF
d_gene: TRBD2; j_gene: TRBJ2-7; v_gene: TRBV12-3/TRBV12-4; CDR3aa: ASSRLAPRHEQY
d_gene: NA; j_gene: TRBJ2-5; v_gene: TRBV6-2/TRBV6-3; CDR3aa: ASTGLGVGGSKTQY
d_gene: NA; j_gene: TRBJ2-7; v_gene: TRBV27; CDR3aa: ASSRAGISYEQY
d_gene: NA; j_gene: TRBJ1-2; v_gene: TRBV12-3/TRBV12-4; CDR3aa: ASSLVSDGYT
d_gene: NA; j_gene: TRBJ2-3; v_gene: TRBV4-3; CDR3aa: ASRPRGSSTDTQY
d_gene: TRBD1; j_gene: TRBJ2-1; v_gene: TRBV5-1; CDR3aa: ASNRDRDEQF
d_gene: NA; j_gene: TRBJ1-2; v_gene: TRBV12-3/TRBV12-4; CDR3aa: ASSLRWPDNYGYT
d_gene: TRBD2; j_gene: TRBJ2-3; v_gene: TRBV20-1; CDR3aa: SARDWTSGTGTQY
d_gene: TRBD2; j_gene: TRBJ2-3; v_gene: TRBV20-1; CDR3aa: SAQAGGPDTQY
d_gene: NA; j_gene: TRBJ2-1; v_gene: TRBV7-2; CDR3aa: ASSEVGSSYNEQF
d_gene: NA; j_gene: TRBJ1-1; v_gene: TRBV18; CDR3aa: ASSPIPEGNTEAF
d_gene: NA; j_gene: TRBJ1-1; v_gene: TRBV3-1; CDR3aa: ASSQVGGGEAF
d_gene: NA; j_gene: TRBJ2-5; v_gene: TRBV20-1; CDR3aa: SARTNQETQY
d_gene: NA; j_gene: TRBJ1-1; v_gene: TRBV15; CDR3aa: ATRSGANTEAF
d_gene: NA; j_gene: TRBJ1-1; v_gene: TRBV18; CDR3aa: ASSPDGGVAF
d_gene: NA; j_gene: TRBJ2-2; v_gene: TRBV18; CDR3aa: ASSPRGLRTGELF
d_gene: TRBD2; j_gene: TRBJ2-7; v_gene: TRBV20-1; CDR3aa: SARDAASGSLGEQY
d_gene: NA; j_gene: TRBJ2-7; v_gene: TRBV20-1; CDR3aa: SARDSPTYEQY
d_gene: NA; j_gene: TRBJ2-2; v_gene: TRBV7-2; CDR3aa: ASSARRITGELF
d_gene: NA; j_gene: TRBJ2-7; v_gene: TRBV2; CDR3aa: ASHEAYEQY
d_gene: TRBD2; j_gene: TRBJ2-2; v_gene: TRBV5-1; CDR3aa: ASSPTSGSGTGELF
d_gene: NA; j_gene: TRBJ2-7; v_gene: TRBV25-1; CDR3aa: ASSRASSHEQY
d_gene: TRBD2; j_gene: TRBJ2-2; v_gene: TRBV6-2/TRBV6-3; CDR3aa: ASVFGLAAKGPGELF
d_gene: NA; j_gene: TRBJ2-2; v_gene: TRBV10-3; CDR3aa: AISINGPGRGELF
d_gene: TRBD2; j_gene: TRBJ2-1; v_gene: TRBV9; CDR3aa: ASSVAVTSGFVEQF
d_gene: TRBD2; j_gene: TRBJ2-1; v_gene: TRBV29-1; CDR3aa: SVATSGKYNEQF
d_gene: NA; j_gene: TRBJ2-7; v_gene: TRBV6-1; CDR3aa: ASSRLIEGKGEQY
d_gene: NA; j_gene: TRBJ2-7; v_gene: TRBV5-1; CDR3aa: ASSTQGGNEQY
d_gene: NA; j_gene: TRBJ2-1; v_gene: TRBV7-3; CDR3aa: ASSLSLVSSHEQF
d_gene: TRBD2; j_gene: TRBJ2-1; v_gene: TRBV5-1; CDR3aa: ASSLGASGGSEQF
d_gene: NA; j_gene: TRBJ2-7; v_gene: TRBV29-1; CDR3aa: SVGAGQGYEQY
d_gene: TRBD2; j_gene: TRBJ2-1; v_gene: TRBV5-5; CDR3aa: ASSSRVRGGGAYNEQF
d_gene: NA; j_gene: TRBJ2-7; v_gene: TRBV25-1; CDR3aa: ATQRAVEQY
d_gene: NA; j_gene: TRBJ2-1; v_gene: TRBV20-1; CDR3aa: SANPGRVRYNEQF
d_gene: NA; j_gene: TRBJ2-1; v_gene: TRBV10-3; CDR3aa: ATAAAENEQF
d_gene: NA; j_gene: TRBJ2-7; v_gene: TRBV20-1; CDR3aa: SARLPGFYEQY
d_gene: TRBD2; j_gene: TRBJ2-1; v_gene: TRBV10-3; CDR3aa: AISEGIRTSGRVSYNEQF
d_gene: TRBD2; j_gene: TRBJ2-2; v_gene: TRBV28; CDR3aa: ASSGTSGRELF